The 18 T cell receptor beta chains below all came from one sample that was sequenced in a study of identifying expanded T cells in peripheral blood. Sequencing used immunoSEQ multiplex PCR; TCRdb keeps in-frame clones, though not all of them. The sample includes over 100,000 clones, about 91% of them seen just once. Sample: blood. The receptors originated from a person aged 18 to 70 in good health.

The J gene is TRBJ2-7, the V gene TRBV5-4, with 11 bases matching TRBD1. This CDR3 is built from 14 residues. The J segment lost 4 bases and the V segment lost 4 bases, leaving 4 bases of the junction unmatched. Germline CDR1 reads SGHNT; CDR2 reads YYREEE (reference sequence). The CDR3 nucleotides are TGTGCCAGCAGCAGGACAGGGGGCGTTTACGAGCAGTACTTC. Its protein product is CASSRTGGVYEQYF.

The V call is TRBV29-1, the J call TRBJ2-5; D remains ambiguous. Germline V gene sequence: CDR1 SQVTM, CDR2 ANQGSEA. V lost 4 bases and J 2 bases, leaving 8 bases between the germline ends. CDR3 length: 12 residues. This chain's CDR3 is CSVAKGQETQYF. The CDR3 DNA follows: TGCAGCGTTGCAAAAGGGCAAGAGACCCAGTACTTC.

The chain combines TRBV6-6 with TRBJ1-2, with 11 bases matching TRBD1. Germline-derived CDR1 and CDR2 are MNHNY and SVGAGI (reference sequence). The trim removed 5 bases at V and 6 bases at J, leaving 5 bases unmatched. The CDR3 loop spans 14 amino acids. The CDR3 region is CASSTDRGRDGYTF. As DNA, the CDR3 is TGTGCCAGCAGTACGGACAGGGGGCGAGATGGCTACACCTTC.

Notes on this clone: The sample carries other DNA sequences with the same CDR3. This chain joins TRBV5-1 and TRBJ2-3; D unclear. Germline CDR1 SGHRS, CDR2 YFSETQ. This CDR3 is built from 14 residues. V was pared by 2 bases and J by 3 bases, with 10 bases between. The CDR3 DNA sequence: TGCGCCAGCAGCTTAGCCCAACCAACAGATACGCAGTATTTT. It specifies CASSLAQPTDTQYF.

The chain carries TRBV2 and TRBJ1-5, with 7 bases that match TRBD1. Looked up from germline, CDR1 is SNHLY and CDR2 is FYNNEI. The trim removed 6 bases at V and 5 bases at J, leaving 7 bases unmatched. The CDR3 consists of 14 residues. CDR3 loop: CASRQGSGDQPQHF. CDR3 coding DNA: TGTGCCAGCAGACAGGGGTCCGGAGATCAGCCCCAGCATTTT.

The chain links TRBV18 to TRBJ1-5, with D hard to call. Trimming cost V 0 bases and J 1 base, with 7 bases left between them. The germline V gene encodes CDR1 KGHSH and CDR2 LQKENI. The CDR3 contains 15 residues. The CDR3 coding sequence is TGTGCCAGCTCACCACCGGAGGACAGCAATCAGCCCCAGCATTTT. Its translation is CASSPPEDSNQPQHF.

The chain has TRBV19 and TRBJ2-1; the D gene is possibly TRBD2 (6 bases). CDR3 size: 17 residues. V lost 5 bases and J 2 bases, leaving 19 bases between the germline ends. Germline-derived CDR1 and CDR2 are LNHDA and SQIVND (reference sequence). The CDR3 DNA reads TGTGCCAGTAGTCCAACGACTAGTAGGCCACCCTACAATGAGCAGTTCTTC. This gives the protein CASSPTTSRPPYNEQFF.

This chain connects TRBV7-9 to TRBJ2-7, with D tentatively TRBD1 or TRBD2 (5 bases each). The CDR3 sequence is 14 residues long. Per the germline V gene, CDR1 is SEHNR and CDR2 is FQNEAQ (reference sequence). The ends were cut back, 5 bases at V and 1 base at J, with 12 bases in the middle. CDR3 residues: CASSLGTVSYEQYF. The CDR3 bases are TGTGCCAGCAGCCTTGGGACGGTGTCCTACGAGCAGTACTTC. Together with reference TRBV7-9 and TRBJ2-7, the CDR3 gives the full variable domain: DTGVSQNPRHKITKRGQNVTFRCDPISEHNRLYWYRQTLGQGPEFLTYFQNEAQLEKSRLLSDRFSAERPKGSFSTLEIQRTEQGDSAMYLCASSLGTVSYEQYFGPGTRLTVT.

The chain uses TRBV23-1 and TRBJ1-1; a weak D match, TRBD1 (5 bases). TRBV23-1 is labeled an ORF, and its function is uncertain. The V gene lost 11 bases and the J gene lost 1 base, with 17 bases spanning the gap. The CDR3 consists of 14 residues. CDR3 amino acids: CACDKDSENTEAFF. The CDR3 coding sequence is TGCGCCTGTGATAAAGACAGTGAGAACACTGAAGCTTTCTTT.

This rearrangement joins TRBV27 to TRBJ2-1, with 8 bases lining up with TRBD1. This CDR3 is built from 14 residues. The V segment lost 2 bases and the J segment 4 bases; nucleotides outside the gene matches: 1. Germline CDR1 reads MNHEY; CDR2 reads SMNVEV (reference sequence). CDR3 DNA sequence: TGTGCCAGCAGTTTAGGGACAGGTTACAATGAGCAGTTCTTC. Translated, it gives CASSLGTGYNEQFF.

This chain links TRBV23-1 with TRBJ2-1, with 10 bases matching TRBD2. TRBV23-1 is classed as an ORF, of uncertain function. This CDR3 is built from 14 residues. V shed 4 bases and J 6 bases; nucleotides not matched to a gene: 3. This chain's CDR3 is CASSLGLAANEQFF. In DNA form, the CDR3 reads TGCGCCAGCAGTCTAGGACTAGCGGCCAATGAGCAGTTCTTC.

This chain uses TRBV5-6 with TRBJ2-7; TRBD2 is a possible D gene (6 bases). V was cut by 4 bases and J by 5 bases, with 13 bases left in between. This CDR3 spans 13 amino acids. Germline V gene sequence: CDR1 SGHDT, CDR2 YYEEEE. The CDR3 loop is CASSPVGGHEQYF. The CDR3 DNA reads TGTGCCAGCAGCCCGGTCGGAGGGCACGAGCAGTACTTC.

On this clone: One junction end disagrees with the germline gene, perhaps due to a read error. Other DNA sequences in the same sample also yield this CDR3. V usage is TRBV25-1 and J usage is TRBJ1-2; D gene unclear. The CDR3 has 13 amino acids. Germline V CDR1 and CDR2: MGHDK, SYGVNS. The CDR3 loop reads CASSPEESHGYTF. In DNA form, the CDR3 reads TGCGCCAGCAGTCCTGAGGAGAGTCATGGCTACACCTTC.

This clone was picked up a small number of times. The chain uses TRBV2 and TRBJ2-7; D not certain. Between the trimmed V and J ends, which lost 2 bases and 7 bases, there was a span of 9 bases. CDR3 length: 12 residues. Germline V gene lookup returns CDR1 SNHLY and CDR2 FYNNEI. CDR3 region: CASSEFQDEQYF. The DNA of the CDR3 is TGTGCCAGCAGTGAATTTCAGGATGAGCAGTACTTC.

The count of this clone is one. The chain links TRBV7-2 to TRBJ2-3; TRBD2 agrees at 12 bases. Germline CDR1 SGHTA, CDR2 FQGNSA. V trimming: 4 bases; J trimming: 0 bases; junction bases outside the gene matches: 8. CDR3 length: 18 residues. The chain's CDR3 is CASSWTSGVPPSTDTQYF. Written as DNA, the CDR3 is TGTGCCAGCAGCTGGACTAGCGGGGTGCCCCCTAGCACAGATACGCAGTATTTT.

The chain links TRBV6-5 to TRBJ1-1; the D gene is possibly TRBD1 (6 bases). The CDR3 covers 14 residues. V shed 1 base and J shed 7 bases, with 13 bases lying between them. Germline CDR1 is MNHEY and CDR2 is SVGAGI. The chain's CDR3 is CASSYFARDNEAFF. As DNA, the CDR3 is TGTGCCAGCAGTTACTTCGCCAGGGACAATGAAGCTTTCTTT.

The genes are TRBV6-5 and TRBJ2-2; D might be TRBD1 (6 bases). Germline values: CDR1 MNHEY, CDR2 SVGAGI. V lost 8 bases to trimming and J lost 0 bases, with 13 bases between them. The CDR3 runs 15 residues. CDR3 sequence (DNA): TGTGCCAGCGGTCGATGGACAGCGAACACCGGGGAGCTGTTTTTT. Translated: CASGRWTANTGELFF.

The chain has TRBV4-1 and TRBJ1-1; the D is unclear. The V end was cut by 1 base, the J end by 8 bases, with 5 bases between. There are 11 residues in the CDR3. Germline CDR1 is MGHRA and CDR2 is YSYEKL. The CDR3 coding sequence is TGCGCCAGCAGCCAAGCCAAGGAAGCTTTCTTT. This codes for CASSQAKEAFF.